The next 5 T cell receptor beta chains were all read from a single sample in a study of T cells after yellow fever vaccination (dated by TCRdb to the late 2010s). The library was produced with 5' RACE. Data came from an Illumina NovaSeq 6000. The public reads were run again by TCRdb, first through fastp at Q25 and then through MiXCR, and only productive beta chains were kept. Identical CDR3 protein sequences are pooled into one entry, listed with their most common genes and DNA. The sample contains fewer than 500,000 distinct CDR3 sequences, under 20% of them found a single time. The ten largest make up roughly 19% of the sample. Per the publication, the treatment or condition label means: live attenuated yellow fever vaccine strain. Source: PBMCs, taken before the yellow fever booster vaccination. The receptors were sampled from a man younger than 30 who received the YFV17D yellow fever vaccine.

This clonotype was counted between two and nine times. The CDR3 nucleotides are TGTGCCAGCAGTTCAGGCCCAGGTACGCAGTATTTT. It encodes CASSSGPGTQYF. The V gene is TRBV6-2 or TRBV6-3, the J gene TRBJ2-3; the D is unclear. Trimming cost V 4 bases and J 8 bases, with 10 bases left between them. This CDR3 has 12 amino acids. CDR1 and CDR2 (germline): MNHEY, SVGEGT.

This clonotype has at least ten counts. This rearrangement joins TRBV12-3 or TRBV12-4 to TRBJ2-5; a possible D gene is TRBD1 (6 bases). The CDR3 consists of 13 residues. Trimming removed 5 bases from V and 5 bases from J, with 12 bases in between. CDR3 DNA sequence: TGTGCCAGCAGTCGGGACATAGGGGAGACCCAGTACTTC. Translated: CASSRDIGETQYF.

About this clonotype: The germline gene is not matched at one end of the junction; a read error may be the cause. This rearrangement joins TRBV2 to TRBJ2-5; weak D call: TRBD2 (5 bases). Per germline, CDR1 SNHLY and CDR2 FYNNEI. The CDR3 is 12 residues long. In nucleotides, the CDR3 is TGTGCCAGCAGTGAGGAAGGACTCCTGGTACACTTC. Its translation is CASSEEGLLVHF.

This clonotype was detected a few times. A much larger clonotype is one base distant, so this may be a read error. The rearrangement uses TRBV20-1 and TRBJ1-2; TRBD1 agrees at 7 bases. The ends lost 5 bases at V and 14 bases at J; junction bases unmatched: 8. CDR3 length: 10 residues. Germline CDR1 and CDR2: DFQATT and SNEGSKA (reference sequence). CDR3 coding DNA: TGCAGTGCTGATAGGGGGCGAGTAACCTTC. This codes for CSADRGRVTF.

This chain joins TRBV7-2 and TRBJ2-7; D remains ambiguous. With 3 bases removed from V and 6 bases from J, the gap between germline ends came to 12 bases. The V gene's germline CDR1 is SGHTA and CDR2 FQGNSA. The CDR3 covers 13 residues. The DNA of the CDR3 is TGTGCCAGCAGCTTCTGGAGAGCCTCCGAGCAGTACGTC. This gives the protein CASSFWRASEQYV.